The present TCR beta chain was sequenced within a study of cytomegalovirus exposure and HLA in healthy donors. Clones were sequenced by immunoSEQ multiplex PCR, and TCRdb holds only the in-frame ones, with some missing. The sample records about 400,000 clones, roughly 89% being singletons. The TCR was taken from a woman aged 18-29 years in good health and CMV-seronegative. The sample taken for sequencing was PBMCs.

The DNA of the CDR3 is TGTGCCAGTACCCTGCGGGGGGGATCTGGAAACACCATATATTTT. It encodes CASTLRGGSGNTIYF. The V call is TRBV19, the J call TRBJ1-3; tentative D call: TRBD1 (5 bases). V lost 7 bases and J lost 1, with 14 bases in between. The germline V gene encodes CDR1 LNHDA and CDR2 SQIVND (reference sequence). The length of the CDR3 is 15 residues.